This record looks at one T cell receptor beta chain sequence and its context. The antigen is not known. CDR1 SSHAT and CDR2 FNYEAQ come from the germline V gene (reference sequence). The CDR3 runs 15 residues. V lost 3 bases and J lost 5; bases outside the gene matches: 6. This entry comes from a study of a mutant IDH1 vaccine in newly diagnosed glioma. As for the study in general: Sex distribution of treated patients was about 60% male and roughly 38% female; mean age was around 40 years. Study-level points and caveats: Pseudoprogression looked unconnected to shifts in top peripheral T cell clonotypes.

The time point here: baseline, week 1 (first vaccination visit). Documented treatment: pre-vaccination baseline after standard-of-care therapy. Astrocytomas that were new, WHO grade 3 or 4, IDH1-mutant and ATRX-lost were present in the donors. Assay: immunoSEQ multiplex PCR; the TCRdb copy retains only in-frame clones and omits some. The table has over 30,000 clones, about three quarters seen once. The clonotype originates from a man between 50 and 59 years old with glioma. Some clones in this sample may be carry-over from other donors' samples. This rearrangement joins TRBV7-7 to TRBJ2-5; TRBD1 aligns across 10 bases. Sequencing used peripheral blood mononuclear cells (PBMCs), obtained from a glioma patient treated with radiotherapy, temozolomide or both. CDR3 region: CASSLGQGFRETQYF. In DNA, the CDR3 is TGTGCCAGCAGCTTGGGACAGGGGTTTCGGGAGACCCAGTACTTC.